This T cell receptor beta chain comes out of a study of CD8+ T cells in alopecia areata. V was clipped by 3 bases and J by 1 base; unmatched bases: 3. This CDR3 is built from 15 residues. Germline V gene sequence: CDR1 SGHNT, CDR2 YYREEE (reference sequence). It was cDNA, reverse transcribed from extracted RNA, that served as the sequencing template. Measured with immunoSEQ multiplex PCR; TCRdb has only the in-frame clones, and not every one. The sample includes 180,000 or so clones, 50% to 70% of them seen just once. This specimen consisted of CD4+ T cells sorted from blood, obtained at week 0. J is TRBJ1-4 and V is TRBV5-4; 7 bases fit TRBD1. The receptor was isolated from a human donor with alopecia areata. CDR3 loop: CASSWDRGTNEKLFF. CDR3 coding DNA: TGTGCCAGCAGCTGGGACAGAGGAACTAATGAAAAACTGTTTTTT.